This T cell receptor (beta chain) comes out of a study of early T cells in non-severe SARS-CoV-2 infection. Between the trimmed V and J ends, which lost 3 bases and 5 bases, there was a span of 17 bases. CDR1 is DFQATT, CDR2 SNEGSKA, per germline (reference sequence). CDR3 size: 14 residues. Attached unique molecular identifiers marked individual cDNA molecules. TCRdb re-analysed the 5' RACE reads in MiXCR, keeping a single row per CDR3 protein. This table holds about 56,000 distinct CDR3 sequences, under 12% found once. The specimen was whole blood. The chain couples TRBV20-1 to TRBJ2-7; D remains ambiguous. The TCR originated in an adult who was a healthcare worker with PCR-confirmed SARS-CoV-2 infection or an uninfected control (not recorded which). The CDR3 sequence is CSASLSNSLHEQYF. CDR3 in DNA: TGCAGTGCTAGTTTGTCTAACTCCCTTCACGAGCAGTACTTC.